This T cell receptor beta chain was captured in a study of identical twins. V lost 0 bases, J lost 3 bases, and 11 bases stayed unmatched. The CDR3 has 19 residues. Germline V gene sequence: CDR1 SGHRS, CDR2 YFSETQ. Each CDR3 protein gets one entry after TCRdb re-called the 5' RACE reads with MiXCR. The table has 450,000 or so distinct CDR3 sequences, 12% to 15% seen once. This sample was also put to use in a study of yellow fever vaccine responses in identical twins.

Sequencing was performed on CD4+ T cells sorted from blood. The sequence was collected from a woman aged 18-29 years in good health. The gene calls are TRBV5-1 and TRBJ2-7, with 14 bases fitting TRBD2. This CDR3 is CASSLAVPGLAGVGYEQYF. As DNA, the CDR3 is TGCGCCAGCAGCTTGGCCGTCCCGGGACTAGCGGGAGTGGGCTACGAGCAGTACTTC.